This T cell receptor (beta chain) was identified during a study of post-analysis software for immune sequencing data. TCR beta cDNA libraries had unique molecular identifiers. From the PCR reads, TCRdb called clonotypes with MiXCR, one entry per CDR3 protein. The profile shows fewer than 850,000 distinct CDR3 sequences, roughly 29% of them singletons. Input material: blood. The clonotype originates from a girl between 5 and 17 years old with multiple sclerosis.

In DNA, the CDR3 is TGTGCCAGCAGTCTGGACAGGGCCCAACCAAAACAGCATTTT. It codes for CASSLDRAQPKQHF. V is TRBV28 and J is TRBJ1-5; TRBD1 matches at 8 bases. The CDR3 totals 14 residues. The V and J ends lost 5 bases and 13 bases, in that order; junction bases with no gene match: 13. CDR1 and CDR2 (germline): MDHEN, SYDVKM.